These 31 T cell receptor beta chains were all obtained from the same sample, sequenced in a study of shared clonotypes between healthy human individuals. Some clones are missing from TCRdb's copy, which holds only in-frame ones; the method was immunoSEQ multiplex PCR. The repertoire includes around 550,000 clones, almost 97% of them detected once, and approximately 0.062% sits in the top ten. The sequenced sample was naive CD4+ T cells sorted from blood. As to subset: CD45RA+ positively selected. Receptor source: a woman aged 25 to 39 in good health.

The chain joins TRBV19 to TRBJ1-6; 8 bases match TRBD1. CDR1 and CDR2 from the germline V gene are LNHDA and SQIVND (reference sequence). The CDR3 contains 16 residues. J was trimmed by 7 bases and V by 5 bases; bases with no gene match: 10. The CDR3 protein is CASSLLQGGANSPLHF. In DNA form, the CDR3 reads TGTGCCAGTAGTCTGTTACAGGGGGGAGCCAATTCACCCCTCCACTTT.

The gene calls are TRBV5-1 and TRBJ2-2; D is perhaps TRBD1 (5 bases). CDR1 and CDR2 from the germline V gene are SGHRS and YFSETQ. This CDR3 spans 15 amino acids. Trimming removed 6 bases from V and 2 bases from J, with 14 bases in between. The CDR3 nucleotides read TGCGCCAGCAATTACGGACATAGTAACACCGGGGAGCTGTTTTTT. Protein sequence: CASNYGHSNTGELFF.

This rearrangement joins TRBV5-6 to TRBJ2-1; D is tentatively TRBD1 or TRBD2 (5 bases each). V was cut by 1 base and J by 13 bases, with 15 bases left in between. The CDR3 has 13 amino acids. Germline loops: CDR1 SGHDT, CDR2 YYEEEE. CDR3 region: CASSLWGITPQFF. The CDR3 DNA follows: TGTGCCAGCAGCTTGTGGGGGATCACCCCCCAGTTCTTC.

The chain carries TRBV11-2 and TRBJ2-2, with D perhaps TRBD2 (6 bases). Trimming removed 4 bases from V and 1 base from J, with 7 bases in between. This CDR3 has 14 residues. Per germline, CDR1 SGHAT and CDR2 FQNNGV. The CDR3 DNA reads TGTGCCAGCAGCTCGGGAGTGAACACCGGGGAGCTGTTTTTT. Residues: CASSSGVNTGELFF.

The rearrangement joins TRBV27 to TRBJ2-7; 7 nucleotides agree with TRBD1. Germline trimming cut 5 bases from V and 5 bases from J; bases unmatched to any gene: 9. The CDR3 is made up of 14 amino acids. Per germline, CDR1 MNHEY and CDR2 SMNVEV (reference sequence). This chain's CDR3 is CASSQQYRGHEQYF. Here the CDR3 DNA reads TGTGCCAGCAGTCAGCAATACAGGGGACACGAGCAGTACTTC.

V and J are TRBV29-1 and TRBJ2-7, with D tentatively TRBD1 (6 bases). Deletions cut 5 bases from V and 5 bases from J, with 13 bases between. The CDR3 sequence is 12 residues long. The germline gives CDR1 SQVTM, CDR2 ANQGSEA. The CDR3 reads CSVNEGVNEQYF. The CDR3 DNA sequence: TGCAGCGTTAACGAGGGGGTGAACGAGCAGTACTTC.

The chain joins TRBV28 to TRBJ2-7; D is uncertain. CDR3 length: 13 amino acids. Germline V lookup: CDR1 MDHEN, CDR2 SYDVKM. V lost 2 bases and J lost 6, with 11 bases in between. CDR3 protein: CASSLQPVLEQYF. The CDR3 DNA follows: TGTGCCAGCAGTTTACAGCCAGTTCTCGAGCAGTACTTC.

The chain uses TRBV19 and TRBJ2-7; the match to TRBD1 covers 11 bases. CDR1 and CDR2 from the germline V gene are LNHDA and SQIVND (reference sequence). V lost 6 bases, J lost 4 bases, and 5 bases stayed unmatched. The CDR3 totals 14 residues. CDR3 bases: TGTGCCAGTAGACGAGGGACAGGGGGATACGAGCAGTACTTC. Translated, it gives CASRRGTGGYEQYF.

This chain uses TRBV19 with TRBJ2-6; 11 bases line up with TRBD1. This CDR3 comprises 16 residues. Germline V gives CDR1 LNHDA, CDR2 SQIVND (reference sequence). J lost 0 bases, V lost 9 bases, and 4 bases had no gene match. CDR3 sequence: CASGQGASSGANVLTF. The CDR3 coding sequence is TGTGCCAGCGGACAGGGGGCTTCCTCTGGGGCCAACGTCCTGACTTTC.

The chain links TRBV11-2 to TRBJ2-1; TRBD2 agrees at 10 bases. Germline trimming cut 8 bases from V and 5 bases from J; bases unmatched to any gene: 9. Germline assignment: CDR1 SGHAT and CDR2 FQNNGV. The CDR3 is made up of 15 amino acids. CDR3 region: CASRTLAGLDNEQFF. The CDR3 bases are TGTGCCAGCCGCACACTAGCGGGATTAGACAATGAGCAGTTCTTC. The full variable domain, rest sourced from reference TRBV11-2 and TRBJ2-1, is EAGVAQSPRYKIIEKRQSVAFWCNPISGHATLYWYQQILGQGPKLLIQFQNNGVVDDSQLPKDRFSAERLKGVDSTLKIQPAKLEDSAVYLCASRTLAGLDNEQFFGPGTRLTVL.

This chain joins TRBV28 and TRBJ1-6, with D hard to call. V lost 3 bases, J lost 13 bases, and 13 bases lay in between. CDR3 length: 13 residues. The germline V gene encodes CDR1 MDHEN and CDR2 SYDVKM. The CDR3 DNA reads TGTGCCAGCAGTTTGGTAGTTGAGTCTCCCCTCCACTTT. Translated: CASSLVVESPLHF.

The V and J genes are TRBV28 and TRBJ1-2; TRBD1 matches at 7 bases. This CDR3 contains 14 residues. Germline trimming cut 5 bases from V and 2 bases from J; bases unmatched to any gene: 5. CDR1 is MDHEN, CDR2 SYDVKM, per germline. The CDR3: CASSGTGQNYGYTF. The CDR3 bases are TGTGCCAGCAGTGGGACGGGACAGAACTATGGCTACACCTTC.

This clone has a single count. The rearrangement uses TRBV11-2 and TRBJ1-1, with TRBD1 identical over 10 bases. CDR3 length: 15 residues. Trimming took 4 bases from V and 1 from J; bases not matched to a gene: 3. Looked up from germline, CDR1 is SGHAT and CDR2 is FQNNGV. CDR3 sequence reads: CASSWDRGPNTEAFF. The CDR3 nucleotides read TGTGCCAGCAGCTGGGACAGGGGACCGAACACTGAAGCTTTCTTT.

J is TRBJ2-5 and V is TRBV6-6; D call uncertain. Trimming removed 2 bases at V and 2 bases at J, with 3 bases between. Looked up from germline, CDR1 is MNHNY and CDR2 is SVGAGI (reference sequence). The CDR3 contains 12 residues. The CDR3 DNA reads TGTGCCAGCAGTTACACACAAGAGACCCAGTACTTC. It is translated as CASSYTQETQYF.

A single count supports this clone. The chain is built from TRBV5-1 and TRBJ1-1; tentative D call: TRBD1 (5 bases). The CDR3 has 15 residues. Germline CDR1 reads SGHRS; CDR2 reads YFSETQ. Trimming took 1 base from V and 1 from J, leaving 11 bases between them. The CDR3 DNA reads as TGCGCCAGCAGCTTGACTTCGGGACCGAACACTGAAGCTTTCTTT. Protein sequence: CASSLTSGPNTEAFF.

The CDR3 loop is CASTDGLAGVDTQYF. The CDR3 DNA reads TGTGCCAGCACCGATGGGCTAGCGGGAGTTGATACGCAGTATTTT. V gene TRBV2 combines with J gene TRBJ2-3, with 10 bases lining up with TRBD2. The germline V gene encodes CDR1 SNHLY and CDR2 FYNNEI. V dropped 7 bases and J dropped 6; count of bases not matched to a gene: 10. The CDR3 extends over 15 amino acids.

The chain is built from TRBV7-9 and TRBJ1-1; no definite D call. V lost 1 base and J lost 0, with 6 bases in between. Germline V CDR1 and CDR2: SEHNR, FQNEAQ (reference sequence). The CDR3 spans 14 residues. The CDR3 DNA sequence: TGTGCCAGCAGCTTAGGGTCTGTGAACACTGAAGCTTTCTTT. Protein sequence: CASSLGSVNTEAFF.

The gene calls are TRBV6-5 and TRBJ1-1, with a possible D match to TRBD1 (5 bases). The CDR3 consists of 13 residues. The germline CDR1 and CDR2 sequences are MNHEY and SVGAGI. V lost 6 bases and J 3 bases, leaving 11 bases between the germline ends. For the CDR3, the DNA is TGTGCCAGCAGCCTAATAGGGGACACTGAAGCTTTCTTT. Encoded protein: CASSLIGDTEAFF.

The chain recombines TRBV4-2 with TRBJ2-1, with 7 bases identical to TRBD2. The junction had 6 bases not matched to a gene; V was cut back by 0 bases and J by 1 base. This CDR3 is 17 amino acids long. Germline loops: CDR1 LGHNA, CDR2 YNFKEQ. CDR3 in DNA: TGTGCCAGCAGCCAAGAGTCGGGAGGTAGTTCCTACAATGAGCAGTTCTTC. Its translation: CASSQESGGSSYNEQFF.

The chain's CDR3 is CASSRQGVWEKLFF. The CDR3, as DNA: TGTGCCAGCAGCAGACAGGGGGTGTGGGAAAAACTGTTTTTT. The chain employs TRBV2 and TRBJ1-4; 9 nucleotides match TRBD1. V was pared by 6 bases and J by 8 bases, with 7 bases of the junction left unmatched. This CDR3 has 14 amino acids. Germline lookup yields CDR1 SNHLY and CDR2 FYNNEI.

V gene TRBV6-5 combines with J gene TRBJ1-6; 9 bases fit TRBD1. The CDR3 spans 14 residues. V was pared by 6 bases and J by 10 bases, with 7 bases of the junction left unmatched. CDR1 and CDR2 (germline): MNHEY, SVGAGI. The CDR3 nucleotides are TGTGCCAGCAGCCCCGGGACAGGGTCATCACCCCTCCACTTT. Translated, it gives CASSPGTGSSPLHF.

V and J are TRBV28 and TRBJ1-2, with TRBD1 matching over 7 bases. The CDR3 is made up of 17 amino acids. V shed 6 bases, J shed 5 bases, and the junction held 18 bases outside the gene matches. Per germline, CDR1 MDHEN and CDR2 SYDVKM. The CDR3 DNA reads TGTGCCAGCAGCTACCATTCATTAGCCGGGACAGAGTATGGCTACACCTTC. Protein: CASSYHSLAGTEYGYTF.

The chain combines TRBV5-4 with TRBJ1-2, with TRBD1 identical over 9 bases. This CDR3 is built from 15 residues. Germline V gene sequence: CDR1 SGHNT, CDR2 YYREEE (reference sequence). Trimming removed 3 bases from V and 2 bases from J; junction bases left unmatched: 5. CDR3 sequence: CASSWPGQGNYGYTF. The CDR3 coding sequence is TGTGCCAGCAGCTGGCCGGGACAGGGAAACTATGGCTACACCTTC. Variable domain in full (rest from reference TRBV5-4 and TRBJ1-2): ETGVTQSPTHLIKTRGQQVTLRCSSQSGHNTVSWYQQALGQGPQFIFQYYREEENGRGNFPPRFSGLQFPNYSSELNVNALELDDSALYLCASSWPGQGNYGYTFGSGTRLTVV.

This clone showed up just once. The chain has TRBV27 and TRBJ2-1; 7 bases are shared with TRBD2. Unmatched junction bases numbered 10, after V lost 5 bases and J lost 6 bases. Germline-derived CDR1 and CDR2 are MNHEY and SMNVEV (reference sequence). This CDR3 contains 15 residues. CDR3 protein: CASSPTGTTFNEQFF. The CDR3, as DNA: TGTGCCAGCAGTCCAACCGGGACTACTTTCAATGAGCAGTTCTTC.

This chain connects TRBV7-8 to TRBJ1-1, with TRBD1 matching over 7 bases. Trimming took 4 bases from V and 4 from J; bases not matched to a gene: 18. The germline CDR1 and CDR2 sequences are SGHVS and FQNEAQ. This CDR3 has 18 residues. The CDR3 nucleotides are TGTGCCAGCAGCTCCCAAGGGGGTAGGGGGCAGGCCGGCACTGAAGCTTTCTTT. As protein: CASSSQGGRGQAGTEAFF.

The chain couples TRBV19 to TRBJ2-5; D is unclear. CDR3 length equals 17 residues. Trimming left V 0 bases short and J 1 base short, with 15 bases between. The V gene's germline CDR1 is LNHDA and CDR2 SQIVND (reference sequence). CDR3 protein: CASSIDSRVSSQETQYF. The CDR3 region has the DNA TGTGCCAGTAGTATAGATTCCCGGGTATCATCCCAAGAGACCCAGTACTTC.

The rearrangement links TRBV11-2 to TRBJ1-1; 10 bases fit TRBD1. CDR3 length: 14 amino acids. V lost 4 bases, J lost 10 bases, and 9 bases stayed unmatched. Germline lookup yields CDR1 SGHAT and CDR2 FQNNGV. The chain's CDR3 is CASSSAGQGLSAFF. For the CDR3, the DNA is TGTGCCAGCAGCTCCGCGGGACAGGGGTTATCAGCTTTCTTT.

The chain has TRBV14 and TRBJ2-1; possibly TRBD2 for D (6 bases). Germline assignment: CDR1 SGHDN and CDR2 FVKESK. Trimming took 1 base from V and 8 from J, leaving 21 bases between them. This CDR3 region has 17 residues. The CDR3 DNA is TGTGCCAGCAGCCAAGGGAGGCTGGGAGGTCCCTCGGATGAGCAGTTCTTC. Its protein is CASSQGRLGGPSDEQFF.

The CDR3 sequence: CASSTTVTYEQYF. The CDR3, as DNA: TGTGCCAGCAGCACGACCGTCACCTACGAGCAGTACTTC. This rearrangement joins TRBV7-2 to TRBJ2-7, with no clear D. Trimming left V 5 bases short and J 2 bases short, with 10 bases between. The CDR3 runs to 13 residues. In germline, CDR1 is SGHTA, CDR2 FQGNSA.

This rearrangement joins TRBV5-1 to TRBJ2-7; TRBD2 matches at 9 bases. Germline CDR1 reads SGHRS; CDR2 reads YFSETQ. J gave up 2 bases and V 0 bases, and 6 bases lay outside the gene matches. The CDR3 covers 16 residues. CDR3 sequence reads: CASSLDGLAGTYEQYF. The CDR3 region has the DNA TGCGCCAGCAGCTTGGATGGCCTAGCGGGAACCTACGAGCAGTACTTC.

This clone was observed once. The rearrangement uses TRBV6-6 and TRBJ1-6, with 8 bases identical to TRBD1. Unmatched junction bases numbered 9, after V lost 4 bases and J lost 10 bases. Germline V gives CDR1 MNHNY, CDR2 SVGAGI (reference sequence). The length of the CDR3 is 15 residues. The CDR3: CASSSDRGYESPLHF. Written as DNA, the CDR3 is TGTGCCAGCAGTTCCGACAGGGGTTATGAATCACCCCTCCACTTT.